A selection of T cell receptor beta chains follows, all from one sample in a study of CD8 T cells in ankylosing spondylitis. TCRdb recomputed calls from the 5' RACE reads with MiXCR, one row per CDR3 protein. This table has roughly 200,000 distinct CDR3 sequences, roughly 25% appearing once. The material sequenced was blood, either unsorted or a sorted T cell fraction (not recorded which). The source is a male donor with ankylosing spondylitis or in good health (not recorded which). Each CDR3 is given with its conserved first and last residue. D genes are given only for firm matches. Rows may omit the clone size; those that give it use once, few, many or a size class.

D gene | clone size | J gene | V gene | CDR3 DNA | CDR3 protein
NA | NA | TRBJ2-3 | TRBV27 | TGTGCCAGCAGTTTATCTTGGGGTTCTAGCACAGATACGCAGTATTTT | CASSLSWGSSTDTQYF
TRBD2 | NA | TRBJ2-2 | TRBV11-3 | TGTGCCAGCAGCCTGGGACTAGTCGACGCCGGGGAGCTGTTTTTT | CASSLGLVDAGELFF
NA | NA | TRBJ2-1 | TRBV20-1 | TGCAGTGCCAGTAGTCTGGGGGCTAGCTCCTACAATGAGCAGTTCTTC | CSASSLGASSYNEQFF
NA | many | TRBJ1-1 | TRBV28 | TGTGCCAGCAGGGAATTGACAGCTGAAGCTTTCTTT | CASRELTAEAFF
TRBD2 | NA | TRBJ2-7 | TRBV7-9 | TGTGCCAGCAGCTTATCAGGCGGGAGGGGATCCTACGAGCAGTACTTC | CASSLSGGRGSYEQYF
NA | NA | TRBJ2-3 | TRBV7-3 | TGTGCCAGCAGCACCGGAGGGAGTACAGATACGCAGTATTTT | CASSTGGSTDTQYF
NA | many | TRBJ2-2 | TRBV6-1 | TGTGCCAGCAGCCCAGGGGGGGCCGGGGAGCTGTTTTTT | CASSPGGAGELFF
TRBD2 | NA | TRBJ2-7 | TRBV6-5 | TGTGCCAGCAGTTTCACCGGGACTAGCGCAATCTACGAGCAGTACTTC | CASSFTGTSAIYEQYF
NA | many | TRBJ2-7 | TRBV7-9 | TGTGCCAGCAGCTTGGGGGTCCCCTACGAGCAGTACTTC | CASSLGVPYEQYF
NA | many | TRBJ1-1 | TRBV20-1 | TGCAGTGCACATCAGGGTGCGAACACTGAAGCTTTCTTT | CSAHQGANTEAFF
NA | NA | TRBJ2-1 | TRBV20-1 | TGCAGTGCTAAGGTACTAGTAGGCCCCTCCTACAATGAGCAGTTCTTC | CSAKVLVGPSYNEQFF
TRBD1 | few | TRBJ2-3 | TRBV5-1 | TGCGCCAGCAGACTGGGACAGGGAAGCACAGATACGCAGTATTTT | CASRLGQGSTDTQYF
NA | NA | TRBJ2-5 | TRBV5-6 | TGTGCCAGCAGCCCCAGCTCGGTTGAGACCCAGTACTTC | CASSPSSVETQYF
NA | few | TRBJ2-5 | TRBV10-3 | TGTGCCATCAGCGAGACCGACGACTTACAAGAGACCCAGTACTTC | CAISETDDLQETQYF
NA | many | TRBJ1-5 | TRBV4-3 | TGCGCCAGCAGCCAAGAACGGGGGAATCAGCCCCAGCATTTT | CASSQERGNQPQHF
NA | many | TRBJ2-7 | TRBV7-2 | TGTGCCAGCAGAGTAGCTAGCTCCTACGAGCAGTACTTC | CASRVASSYEQYF
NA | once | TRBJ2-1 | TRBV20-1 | TGCAGTGGAGGGAGCCTTCTCTACAATGAGCAGTTCTTC | CSGGSLLYNEQFF
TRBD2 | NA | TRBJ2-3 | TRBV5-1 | TGCGCCAGCAGCTTAGGGACTAGCGGGGGCACAGATACGCAGTATTTT | CASSLGTSGGTDTQYF
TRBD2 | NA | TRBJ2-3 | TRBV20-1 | TGCAGTGCACGTTCAGGGGGACTAGCGGGTTTAGGCGATACGCAGTATTTT | CSARSGGLAGLGDTQYF
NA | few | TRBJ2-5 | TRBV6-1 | TGTGCCAGCGCCAGGGAAGGACAGTTCGAGACCCAGTACTTC | CASAREGQFETQYF
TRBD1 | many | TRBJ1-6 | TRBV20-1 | TGCAGTGCTAGAGGTGACAGGGGGGCACCCCTCCACTTT | CSARGDRGAPLHF
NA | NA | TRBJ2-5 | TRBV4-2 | TGTGCCAGCAGCCAAGATTATGGCGAAGAAGAGACCCAGTACTTC | CASSQDYGEEETQYF
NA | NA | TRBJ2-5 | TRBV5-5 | TGTGCCAGCAGCTTGGGGTTGTTCTCACAAGAGACCCAGTACTTC | CASSLGLFSQETQYF
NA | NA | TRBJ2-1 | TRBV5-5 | TGTGCCAGCAGCTTAGGGGTTGCCTACAATGAGCAGTTCTTC | CASSLGVAYNEQFF
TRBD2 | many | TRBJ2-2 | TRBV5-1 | TGCGCCAGCACAATGACTAGCGGGGTTAACACCGGGGAGCTGTTTTTT | CASTMTSGVNTGELFF
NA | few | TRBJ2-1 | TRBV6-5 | TGTGCCAGCACCAACTCCTACAATGAGCAGTTCTTC | CASTNSYNEQFF
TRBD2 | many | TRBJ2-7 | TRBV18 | TGTGCCAGCTCACCAATTTCGCTAGCGGGAGGGTCCTACGAGCAGTACTTC | CASSPISLAGGSYEQYF
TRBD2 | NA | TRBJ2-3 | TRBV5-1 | TGCGCCAGCAGGACTAGCGGCGCTAGCACAGATACGCAGTATTTT | CASRTSGASTDTQYF
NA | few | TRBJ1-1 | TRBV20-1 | TGCAGTGCTAGATCCGGGGGCGGGAAGAGGGCTTTCTTT | CSARSGGGKRAFF
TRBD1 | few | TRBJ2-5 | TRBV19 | TGTGCCAGTAGTTCGGGACAGGAGGGAGAGACCCAGTACTTC | CASSSGQEGETQYF
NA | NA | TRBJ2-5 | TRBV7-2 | TGTGCCAGCAGCGCGCCGGAGAGGGTCTACCAAGAGACCCAGTACTTC | CASSAPERVYQETQYF
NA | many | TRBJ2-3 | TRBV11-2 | TGTGCCAGCAGCCCTTACACAGATACGCAGTATTTT | CASSPYTDTQYF
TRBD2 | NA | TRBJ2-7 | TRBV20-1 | TGCAGTGCTAGAGCCCAGCGGGAGGACTACGAGCAGTACTTC | CSARAQREDYEQYF
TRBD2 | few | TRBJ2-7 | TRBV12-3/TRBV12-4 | TGTGCCAGCAGTTTAGGTAGCGGGAGGCTGTACGAGCAGTACTTC | CASSLGSGRLYEQYF
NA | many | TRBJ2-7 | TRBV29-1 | TGCAGCGCAAACTCCGCGACAGGAGACCCCTACGAGCAGTACTTC | CSANSATGDPYEQYF
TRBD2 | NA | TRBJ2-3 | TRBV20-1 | TGCAGTGCTCGGATCTCTAGCGGCCCGACAGATACGCAGTATTTT | CSARISSGPTDTQYF
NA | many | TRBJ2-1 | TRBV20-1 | TGCAGTGCTCCACAAATGAGCTCCTACAATGAGCAGTTCTTC | CSAPQMSSYNEQFF
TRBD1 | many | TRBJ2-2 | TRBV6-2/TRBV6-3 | TGTGCCAGTCAAACAGGGGTGCTGGTCACCGGGGAGCTGTTTTTT | CASQTGVLVTGELFF
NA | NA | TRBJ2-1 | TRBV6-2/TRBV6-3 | TGTGCACAAAAAGGGGACGGGTGCTCCTACAATGAGCAGTTCTTC | CAQKGDGCSYNEQFF
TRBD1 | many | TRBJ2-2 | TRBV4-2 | TGTGCCAGCAGCCAGGGACAGGGGCTGAACACCGGGGAGCTGTTTTTT | CASSQGQGLNTGELFF
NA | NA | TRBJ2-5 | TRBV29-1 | TGCAGCGTTACGAGGGAAGAGACCCAGTACTTC | CSVTREETQYF
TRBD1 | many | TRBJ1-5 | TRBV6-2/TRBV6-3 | TGTGCCAGCAGTCACGGACAGGGCTGGCGTCAGCCCCAGCATTTT | CASSHGQGWRQPQHF